This TCR beta chain emerged from a study of CD8 T cells in ankylosing spondylitis. Whole-study findings and limits: Peripheral blood samples showed relatively rare disease-linked clones, and these clones were CD8+.

This CDR3 comprises 13 residues. TCRdb called the 5' RACE reads again in MiXCR, with one record for every CDR3 protein. The table lists about 240,000 distinct CDR3 sequences, roughly 10% of them singletons. Ten or more counts support this clonotype. What it recognizes is unknown. The sequence came from a male donor with ankylosing spondylitis or in good health (not recorded which). The sample was blood, either unsorted or a sorted T cell fraction (not recorded which). The chain carries TRBV21-1 and TRBJ2-1; no DNA check was done on the table's D call, TRBD1. TRBV21-1 is listed as a pseudogene. The CDR3 DNA follows: TGTGCCAGCAGCGGGCGGACAGGGGACGAGCAGTTCTTC. It codes for CASSGRTGDEQFF.